A selection of T cell receptor beta chains follows, all from one sample in a study of somatic mutations in cytotoxic T cells in rheumatoid arthritis. The assay was immunoSEQ multiplex PCR, and TCRdb's table has in-frame clones only and misses some. The sample records under 20,000 clones, over 60% being singletons. Input material: CD8+ T cells sorted from blood. These TCRs come from an adult with rheumatoid arthritis. Each CDR3 is given with its conserved first and last residue. A D gene is named only where the DNA matches it firmly. Only some rows state a clone size, as once, few, many or a class for expanded clones.

J | size | V | D | CDR3 | DNA
TRBJ1-6 | few | TRBV5-1 | NA | CASSLFGMQGSSPLHF | TGCGCCAGCAGCTTGTTTGGTATGCAGGGGAGTTCACCCCTCCACTTT
TRBJ2-2 | NA | TRBV7-9 | TRBD1 | CASSTGTGVVGELFF | TGTGCCAGCAGCACCGGGACAGGGGTTGTCGGGGAGCTGTTTTTT
TRBJ2-7 | NA | TRBV25-1 | NA | CASSGDPYEQYF | TGTGCCAGCAGTGGTGATCCCTACGAGCAGTACTTC
TRBJ1-2 | NA | TRBV29-1 | NA | CSVEDGLGDGYTF | TGCAGCGTTGAAGATGGGTTAGGGGATGGCTACACCTTC
TRBJ1-2 | NA | TRBV13 | TRBD1 | CASRSIGQDNYGYTF | TGTGCCAGCAGATCAATCGGACAGGACAACTATGGCTACACCTTC
TRBJ2-7 | NA | TRBV27 | NA | CASALIGGFTYEQYF | TGTGCCAGCGCCCTAATCGGGGGTTTCACCTACGAGCAGTACTTC
TRBJ1-2 | NA | TRBV5-6 | NA | CASSLVSQAVGGYTF | TGTGCCAGCAGCTTGGTGTCTCAGGCCGTGGGGGGCTACACCTTC
TRBJ1-1 | NA | TRBV29-1 | NA | CSVDTGTANLNTEAFF | TGCAGCGTTGACACCGGGACCGCAAACCTGAACACTGAAGCTTTCTTT
TRBJ2-5 | NA | TRBV7-9 | NA | CARGQLEETQYF | TGTGCCAGAGGACAGCTAGAAGAGACCCAGTACTTC
TRBJ1-4 | NA | TRBV21-1 | NA | CASSKGSEKLFF | TGTGCCAGCAGCAAAGGCAGTGAAAAACTGTTTTTT
TRBJ2-1 | few | TRBV30 | NA | CAWAYGNEQFF | TGTGCCTGGGCGTACGGGAATGAGCAGTTCTTC
TRBJ2-1 | NA | TRBV7-9 | TRBD2 | CASSLSGGNYNEQFF | TGTGCCAGCAGCTTGAGCGGGGGGAACTACAATGAGCAGTTCTTC
TRBJ2-1 | once | TRBV7-6 | TRBD2 | CASSPPTGGNEQFF | TGTGCCAGCAGCCCCCCGACGGGGGGGAATGAGCAGTTCTTC
TRBJ2-7 | few | TRBV7-9 | NA | CASSSGAGRGYEQYF | TGTGCCAGCAGCTCCGGGGCAGGGAGGGGGTACGAGCAGTACTTC
TRBJ2-1 | NA | TRBV9 | NA | CASSVDLTEARIINEQFF | TGTGCCAGCAGCGTAGATCTGACGGAGGCCCGTATTATCAATGAGCAGTTCTTC
TRBJ1-1 | NA | TRBV6-5 | NA | CASSYSGGGTEAFF | TGTGCCAGCAGTTACTCGGGAGGGGGGACTGAAGCTTTCTTT
TRBJ1-4 | NA | TRBV5-6 | NA | CASSLGPSGGNEKLFF | TGTGCCAGCAGCTTGGGTCCGTCCGGAGGTAATGAAAAACTGTTTTTT
TRBJ1-1 | NA | TRBV27 | NA | CASSLGGASAEAFF | TGTGCCAGCAGTTTAGGAGGGGCCTCGGCTGAAGCTTTCTTT
TRBJ1-2 | once | TRBV7-9 | NA | CASNPGDGFYGYTF | TGTGCCAGCAACCCGGGTGATGGGTTCTATGGCTACACCTTC
TRBJ1-2 | NA | TRBV5-6 | NA | CASSQGRIYGYTF | TGTGCCAGCAGCCAGGGACGGATCTATGGCTACACCTTC
TRBJ1-2 | NA | TRBV29-1 | NA | CSVEDFGTKRANANYGYTF | TGCAGCGTTGAAGATTTCGGTACTAAAAGGGCGAACGCTAACTATGGCTACACCTTC
TRBJ1-1 | NA | TRBV6-5 | NA | CASSYSTQLNTEAFF | TGTGCCAGCAGTTACTCGACACAGTTGAACACTGAAGCTTTCTTT
TRBJ1-1 | NA | TRBV11-1 | NA | CASSPRGTEHMNTEAFF | TGTGCCAGCAGCCCCAGGGGAACAGAGCATATGAACACTGAAGCTTTCTTT
TRBJ2-6 | NA | TRBV19 | TRBD1 | CASSVGTAGANVLTF | TGTGCCAGTAGTGTAGGGACAGCCGGGGCCAACGTCCTGACTTTC
TRBJ2-7 | few | TRBV2 | NA | CASRDSLYEQYF | TGTGCCAGCCGGGACTCCCTCTACGAGCAGTACTTC